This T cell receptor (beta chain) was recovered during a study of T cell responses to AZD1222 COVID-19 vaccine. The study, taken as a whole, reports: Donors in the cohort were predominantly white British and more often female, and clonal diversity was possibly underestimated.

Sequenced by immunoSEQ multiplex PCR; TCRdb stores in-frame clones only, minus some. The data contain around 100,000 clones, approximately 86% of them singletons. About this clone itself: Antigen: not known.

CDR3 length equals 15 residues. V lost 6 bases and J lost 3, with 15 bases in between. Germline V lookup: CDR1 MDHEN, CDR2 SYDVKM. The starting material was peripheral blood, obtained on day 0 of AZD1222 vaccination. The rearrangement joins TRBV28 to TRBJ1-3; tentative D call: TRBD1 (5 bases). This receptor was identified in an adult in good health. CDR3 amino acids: CASSPSGSYGNTIYF. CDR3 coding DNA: TGTGCCAGCAGCCCTTCAGGGTCGTATGGAAACACCATATATTTT.